Following are 13 T cell receptor beta chains from one sample sequenced in a study of cytomegalovirus exposure and HLA in healthy donors. Primers: 60 Vbeta forward and 13 Jbeta reverse. The repertoire was sequenced with immunoSEQ multiplex PCR; TCRdb's copy has only in-frame clones and lacks some. The specimen's table records under 150,000 clones. The sample consisted of PBMCs. These receptors all come from a woman aged 40 to 49 in good health and CMV-seronegative.

The chain uses TRBV18 and TRBJ1-2, with D possibly TRBD1 on 5 matching bases. The CDR3 contains 13 residues. Trimming took 8 bases from V and 4 from J, leaving 14 bases between them. Germline assignment: CDR1 KGHSH and CDR2 LQKENI. The CDR3 here is CASTGGGTYGYTF. The CDR3 DNA is TGTGCCAGCACCGGAGGAGGGACCTATGGCTACACCTTC.

V usage is TRBV19 and J usage is TRBJ1-5; TRBD1 matches at 8 bases. This CDR3 contains 16 residues. Germline-derived CDR1 and CDR2 are LNHDA and SQIVND (reference sequence). After removal of 5 bases from V and 3 bases from J, the junction contained 9 bases not matched to a gene. CDR3: CASSVRGRIDNQPQHF. For the CDR3, the DNA is TGTGCCAGTAGTGTCAGGGGGCGGATCGACAATCAGCCCCAGCATTTT. Full variable domain (outside the CDR3, taken from reference TRBV19 and TRBJ1-5): DGGITQSPKYLFRKEGQNVTLSCEQNLNHDAMYWYRQDPGQGLRLIYYSQIVNDFQKGDIAEGYSVSREKKESFPLTVTSAQKNPTAFYLCASSVRGRIDNQPQHFGDGTRLSIL.

This chain connects TRBV9 to TRBJ2-2; 7 bases align to TRBD1. Looked up from germline, CDR1 is SGDLS and CDR2 is YYNGEE. The CDR3 runs to 15 residues. Trimming removed 4 bases from V and 2 bases from J; junction bases left unmatched: 5. CDR3 amino acids: CASSLDRANTGELFF. DNA of the CDR3: TGTGCCAGCAGCCTCGACAGGGCCAACACCGGGGAGCTGTTTTTT.

The CDR3 reads CASSVEGGYTEAFF. The CDR3 DNA reads TGTGCCAGCAGCGTAGAAGGGGGTTACACTGAAGCTTTCTTT. The chain couples TRBV9 to TRBJ1-1; TRBD1 is a possible D gene (6 bases). This CDR3 has 14 residues. Germline values: CDR1 SGDLS, CDR2 YYNGEE. The V and J ends lost 0 bases and 3 bases respectively, with 9 bases between them.

V and J are TRBV11-3 and TRBJ2-5, with TRBD2 as a possible D gene (7 bases). Germline V gene sequence: CDR1 SGHNT, CDR2 YENEEA. This CDR3 is built from 15 residues. Deletions cut 2 bases from V and 4 bases from J, with 14 bases between. CDR3 DNA: TGTGCCAGCAGCTTATGGGGGGGGCAGGGAGAGACCCAGTACTTC. Residues: CASSLWGGQGETQYF.

This sequence joins TRBV5-1 and TRBJ2-2, with D possibly TRBD2 on 6 matching bases. The CDR3 runs to 16 residues. The germline V and J ends were trimmed by 1 base and 2 bases, with 12 bases remaining between them. Germline V gives CDR1 SGHRS, CDR2 YFSETQ. The CDR3 loop is CASSLYVGGNTGELFF. The CDR3 DNA sequence: TGCGCCAGCAGCTTGTACGTGGGGGGAAACACCGGGGAGCTGTTTTTT.

V gene TRBV19 combines with J gene TRBJ2-5; 10 bases align to TRBD1. The ends lost 7 bases at V and 3 bases at J; junction bases unmatched: 5. The CDR3 runs to 14 residues. Germline CDR1 and CDR2: LNHDA and SQIVND (reference sequence). In nucleotides, the CDR3 is TGTGCCAGTACCACGGGACAGGGGAAAGAGACCCAGTACTTC. Its translation is CASTTGQGKETQYF.

The chain carries TRBV7-3 and TRBJ2-2, with 11 bases lining up with TRBD1. This CDR3 has 18 residues. Germline trimming cut 5 bases from V and 0 bases from J; bases unmatched to any gene: 8. Germline V lookup: CDR1 SGHTA, CDR2 FQGTGA. In DNA form, the CDR3 reads TGTGCCAGCAGCCGGGGACAGGGGGTCCTCGCGAACACCGGGGAGCTGTTTTTT. This encodes CASSRGQGVLANTGELFF. Complete variable domain (other parts from reference TRBV7-3 and TRBJ2-2): GAGVSQTPSNKVTEKGKYVELRCDPISGHTALYWYRQSLGQGPEFLIYFQGTGAADDSGLPNDRFFAVRPEGSVSTLKIQRTERGDSAVYLCASSRGQGVLANTGELFFGEGSRLTVL.

The J gene is TRBJ1-6, the V gene TRBV6-5; possible D gene TRBD1, 6 bases. Trimming left V 2 bases short and J 10 bases short, with 18 bases between. The CDR3 runs 16 residues. Germline values: CDR1 MNHEY, CDR2 SVGAGI. DNA of the CDR3: TGTGCCAGCAGTTACACCAGGGGAGGGAGAGGCTCACCCCTCCACTTT. This encodes CASSYTRGGRGSPLHF.

V usage is TRBV27 and J usage is TRBJ1-1; 8 nucleotides line up with TRBD1. CDR1 is MNHEY, CDR2 SMNVEV, per germline (reference sequence). The CDR3 has 13 amino acids. The V segment lost 3 bases and the J segment 9 bases; nucleotides outside the gene matches: 6. CDR3 DNA: TGTGCCAGCAGTTTCCGTCGGACAGGGCAAGCTTTCTTT. Translating it yields CASSFRRTGQAFF.

J is TRBJ2-3 and V is TRBV11-2; D is possibly TRBD1 (6 bases). Trimming left V 1 base short and J 0 bases short, with 11 bases between. CDR1 is SGHAT and CDR2 is FQNNGV in the germline V gene. This CDR3 has 16 residues. The CDR3 loop is CASSLGWDTSTDTQYF. CDR3 DNA: TGTGCCAGCAGCTTAGGCTGGGACACTAGCACAGATACGCAGTATTTT.

The V and J genes are TRBV28 and TRBJ1-5; tentatively, D is TRBD1 (6 bases). Between the trimmed V and J ends, which lost 5 bases and 6 bases, there was a span of 20 bases. Germline loops: CDR1 MDHEN, CDR2 SYDVKM. This CDR3 comprises 16 residues. The CDR3 DNA follows: TGTGCCAGCAGTCCCCGGGACATCCTAAAGGGTCAGCCCCAGCATTTT. Amino acid sequence: CASSPRDILKGQPQHF.

This chain connects TRBV2 to TRBJ1-1; D uncertain. The CDR3 consists of 11 residues. V lost 6 bases, J lost 8 bases, and 10 bases lay in between. CDR1 is SNHLY and CDR2 is FYNNEI in the germline V gene. CDR3 in DNA: TGTGCCAGCAGCCCTGAACGGGAAGCTTTCTTT. It yields the protein CASSPEREAFF. The variable domain in full, completed from reference TRBV2 and TRBJ1-1, reads EPEVTQTPSHQVTQMGQEVILRCVPISNHLYFYWYRQILGQKVEFLVSFYNNEISEKSEIFDDQFSVERPDGSNFTLKIRSTKLEDSAMYFCASSPEREAFFGQGTRLTVV.